In this sample, the clone carrying this T cell receptor beta chain turned up once. The sample carries other DNA sequences with the same CDR3. Methods used by the authors: From reference gene primer amplification, estimates of nucleated cell counts were derived. The assay was immunoSEQ multiplex PCR, and TCRdb's table has in-frame clones only and misses some. V and J calls plus clone size are reproduced from that table; the DNA served to infer D and trimming. This table has 450,000 to 500,000 clones, about 90% appearing once. CDR1 SGHTA and CDR2 FQGNSA come from the germline V gene. The CDR3 contains 15 residues. The V and J ends lost 1 base and 0 bases respectively, with 7 bases between them. Cohort 3 donors counted as recovered after two negative PCRs, clearance, or resolved symptoms. The entry originates in a study of blood T cell repertoires in COVID-19. About the research overall: Sources were T cells, B-cell-depleted T cells, or PBMCs; the material itself was cDNA or gDNA.

The specimen was PBMCs or T cells enriched from blood (not recorded which). This receptor was obtained from a woman aged 18 to 35 who had recovered from COVID-19. This sequence joins TRBV7-2 and TRBJ2-1; no reliable D call. The CDR3: CASSLVGSSYNEQFF. The CDR3 nucleotides read TGTGCCAGCAGCTTAGTGGGCAGCTCCTACAATGAGCAGTTCTTC.